Listed here is a single TCR beta chain. Its antigen has not been determined. The record has no base qualities; no much larger clone is one base away. The data derive from a study of long-term antiretroviral therapy in people with HIV (dated 2022 in TCRdb). About the investigation overall: The earliest samples were collected roughly a decade before the 2015 WHO recommendation for immediate ART, at a time when ART was usually postponed until CD4 counts fell. This retrospective serial study examined whether starting ART and sustained HIV suppression were associated with changes in the composition and diversity of the TRB repertoire in peripheral blood. A total of approximately 200 cryopreserved PBMC samples came from 30 adults with confirmed HIV infection and were collected serially over a mean of roughly six years (range 1-12). Among the 30 or so participants with HIV, ten to twelve were female. Test extractions of a monoclonal T-cell line alongside about 35 polyclonal samples showed no cross-contamination during QIAcube processing. The paper's findings and limits, for the study overall: Compared with controls, HIV repertoires had narrower CDR3 length ranges, and the network structure pointed to an antigen-experienced repertoire that shifted only slightly toward naive after ART. Inferences about post-ART repertoire changes are limited because no data were available on ART adherence, viral resistance or therapy changes. Because pre-ART samples had limited cell numbers, profiling was done on unsorted PBMC rather than on sorted CD4+ and CD8+ T cells. At every time point, the repertoire was dominated by expanded TRB clones first identified before ART initiation, although this dominance fluctuated and, in many PLHIV, declined after ART. Starting ART was linked to a significant rise in TRB diversity, yet even after long-term ART the diversity remained significantly lower than in transplant donor controls. The samples span the years 2004 to 2017, and the ART regimens used at that time may not be as effective as current regimens. Limited PBMC availability meant only the TCR beta chain was sequenced, without alpha chain pairing.

Inclusion was restricted to participants for whom at least one PBMC sample before ART initiation and at least two post-ART samples were available. Treatment was received in the United States of America by all participants with HIV. Before DNA extraction, cryopreserved samples of 1-10 million PBMC were thawed and then washed. At the time of the earliest PBMC sample, participants with HIV were aged between about 20 and 54 years. Per participant, PBMC samples came from 1-4 timepoints prior to ART initiation and 2-8 timepoints following ART initiation, for a median of 7 samples. For every participant, serial HIV viral load, CD4+ T-cell count, ART history and demographic data were obtained. Genomic DNA was extracted from unsorted PBMC with a Qiagen kit on a QIAcube, processed in batches of 12 samples. Cut back by 0 bases and 0 bases, the V and J ends lie 6 bases apart. The CDR3, from cysteine to phenylalanine, totals 15 residues. Left in the record is the CDR3 DNA by itself, 45 bases read in frame from the first base. Per the germline V gene, MRHNA is the CDR1 and SNTAGT is the CDR2.

Sequencing of the TRB variable region was done with the immunoSEQ hsTCRB v3.0 assay at survey level resolution. The target sequencing depth for TRB was about 40,000-55,000 T-cell genomes per sample. An Illumina MiSeq with a v3 150-cycle kit was used to sequence the pooled TRB libraries. Processing in the source paper ran as follows. Repertoire analysis was run in R within a reproducible Nextflow workflow that covered QC, data transformation and analysis. LymphoSeq2, an R package for AIRR-Seq data exploration, was used to implement custom analyses. A handful of samples yielding fewer than 5000 total TRB sequences were excluded, leaving 188 analyzed HIV repertoires. Among the approximately 200 retained HIV repertoires, some 57 were collected before ART initiation and roughly 130 were collected after ART initiation. Each repertoire was downsampled to 5000 TRB nucleotide sequences, and summary statistics were averaged across 100 downsampling iterations. The analysis kept only TRB sequences whose CDR3 regions were at least seven amino acids long. Two measures captured diversity: a Shannon entropy-derived clonality score and the Gini coefficient. In the repertoire networks, any two of the top 5000 CDR3 amino acid sequences were linked whenever the two sequences differed by an edit distance of one. For TRB CDR3 amino acid sequences, antigen specificity groups and MHC restriction were predicted with GLIPH2. To flag known associations with CMV, EBV, HIV or tissue antigens, CDR3 amino acid sequences were compared against VDJdb and McPAS-TCR. Pre-ART, post-ART and control groups were compared with Wilcoxon signed-rank tests and Holm-Bonferroni correction. TCRdb limited this immuneACCESS table to in-frame rearrangements with V and J called. A share of clones is missing; checked studies link under half to unresolved V genes, and the rest is unexplained. V and J calls plus clone size are reproduced from that table; the DNA served to infer D and trimming. Across this sample there are over 15,000 clones, with less than 85% seen only once. The leading ten clones occupy approximately 15% of the sample.

The sequence was collected from a woman between 50 and 59 years old with HIV. This sequence uses TRBV6-4 and TRBJ2-1; the D gene is perhaps TRBD2, on 6 matching bases. This specimen consisted of unsorted PBMCs, obtained 0.5 years before starting antiretroviral therapy. CDR3 loop: CASSDSGSSYNEQFF. The DNA is as follows: TGTGCCAGCAGTGACTCCGGGAGCTCCTACAATGAGCAGTTCTTC.